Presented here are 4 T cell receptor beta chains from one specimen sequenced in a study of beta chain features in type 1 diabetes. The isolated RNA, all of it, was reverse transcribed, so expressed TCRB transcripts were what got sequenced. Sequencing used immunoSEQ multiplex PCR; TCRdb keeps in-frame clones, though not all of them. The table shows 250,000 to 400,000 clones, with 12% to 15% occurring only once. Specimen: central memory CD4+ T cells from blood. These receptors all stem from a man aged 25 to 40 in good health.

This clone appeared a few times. Here the CDR3 DNA reads TGTGCCAGCAGTGAGCAGGGAGGAGGCTACACCTTC. Translating it yields CASSEQGGGYTF. This sequence joins TRBV2 and TRBJ1-2; D may be TRBD1 (5 bases). The germline V gene encodes CDR1 SNHLY and CDR2 FYNNEI. The V gene lost 3 bases and the J gene lost 8 bases, with 10 bases spanning the gap. CDR3 length: 12 amino acids.

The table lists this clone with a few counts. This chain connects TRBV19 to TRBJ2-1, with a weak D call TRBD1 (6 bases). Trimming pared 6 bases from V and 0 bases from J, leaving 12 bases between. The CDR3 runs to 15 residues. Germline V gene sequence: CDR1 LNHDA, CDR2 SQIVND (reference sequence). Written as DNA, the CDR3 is TGTGCCAGTAGGGAGGACAGAAGCTCCTACAATGAGCAGTTCTTC. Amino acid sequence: CASREDRSSYNEQFF.

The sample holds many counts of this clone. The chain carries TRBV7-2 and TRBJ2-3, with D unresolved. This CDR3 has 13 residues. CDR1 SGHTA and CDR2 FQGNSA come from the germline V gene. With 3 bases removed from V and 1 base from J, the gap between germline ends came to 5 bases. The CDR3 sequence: CASSFQGTDTQYF. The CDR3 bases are TGTGCCAGCAGCTTTCAGGGCACAGATACGCAGTATTTT.

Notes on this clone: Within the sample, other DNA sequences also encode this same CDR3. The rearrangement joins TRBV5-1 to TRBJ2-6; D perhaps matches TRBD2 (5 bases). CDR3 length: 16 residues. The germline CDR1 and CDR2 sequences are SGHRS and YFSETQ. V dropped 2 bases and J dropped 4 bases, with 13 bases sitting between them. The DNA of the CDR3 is TGCGCCAGCAGCTTTTCGGGGAATTCCGGGGCCAACGTCCTGACTTTC. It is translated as CASSFSGNSGANVLTF.